The following is a TCR beta chain sequence with its context. Its antigen remains undetermined. The junction and the germline gene differ at one end; a read error may be behind it. This entry belongs to a study of cytomegalovirus exposure and HLA in healthy donors (dated by TCRdb to 2017 to 2019). Describing the broader study: In an earlier analysis of about 560 of the donors, approximately 300 Gb of sequence data and 117 million unique TCR beta sequences from roughly 180 million T cells were reported. Along with the approximately 670-subject first cohort, a separate validation cohort of over a hundred different subjects was used. All discovery cohort repertoires had been generated on a single sequencing platform. Rather than drawing on any new phenotypic data, the later analysis identified candidate immune exposures from TCR beta sequences and the way those sequences occurred across donors. The study combined high-throughput TCR immunosequencing, statistical association of individual TCRs with disease status, and machine learning to predict cytomegalovirus infection status. A handful of DR-DQ haplotypes were handled as single units for association and clustering because linkage in the cohort was strong. The study aimed to test whether signatures of past pathogen exposure could be identified by cataloging public T cell receptors. HLA typing included class I and class II loci at four-digit resolution. Typing coverage differed by locus: A, B, C, DRB1 and DQB1 were typed in about 629-630 donors, DQA1 in 522, DPA1 in approximately 600, and DPB1 in approximately 450. In a later analysis, previously published TCR beta repertoires from several hundred donors were re-analyzed and high-resolution HLA genotyping was added so that TCR occurrence patterns could be studied. Using immunosequencing, the study profiled T cell repertoires from around 680 subjects and related those repertoires to cytomegalovirus serostatus. Donor age, sex, ethnicity and CMV serostatus were collected together with the repertoire data. On average, about 240,000 unique TCR beta nucleotide sequences were sequenced per donor among more than 350 genotyped donors of the cohort, with roughly 19% of those sequences being non-productive. To decide whether each TCR beta V gene segment behaved as functional or pseudogenic, an earlier analysis of several hundred of the donors relied on high-throughput TCR beta sequencing. An early release that covered 500 to 800 HLA-typed donors contained about 300 gigabases of sequencing data and tens of millions of unique TCR sequences. Of the approximately 400 genotyped donors, roughly 80% were placed in the genetic ancestry cluster associated with self-reported Caucasian donors. Genome-wide SNP genotypes for about 65% of the 666 donors were used in a later genetic analysis, which treated that subset as a discovery cohort. The paper as a whole reports these results and caveats: The classifier was reported to diagnose cytomegalovirus status with high specificity and sensitivity in both the original and validation cohorts. Assigning TCR associations to individual alleles was difficult when HLA alleles, especially DR and DQ, strongly co-occurred. The authors suggested that the approach could potentially be extended to other disease states and immunological phenotypes. In an earlier analysis of about 540 of the donors, most TCR beta V segments were observed in productive rearrangements about 90% or about 30% of the time, broadly matching IMGT annotations. Linkage disequilibrium might explain the correlated functional status among segregating V segments, but an unknown experimental factor could not be excluded. In vitro tests confirmed that a few of the cytomegalovirus-associated TCR beta chains recognize cytomegalovirus antigens. According to a later analysis, most CMV-associated TCR beta chains appeared to be HLA-restricted, and the HLA associations seemed to be driven largely by CMV exposure. In a later genetic analysis, fewer N-insertions in productive TCRs were reported among donors in an Asian-associated ancestry cluster than the roughly 640-donor mean. A cluster of highly shared sequence variants was judged likely to be a technical artifact of the sequencing pipeline. Most TCR sequences were observed very rarely across donors, whereas some public TCRs were present in many individuals. At a false discovery rate of 0.05, a later analysis linked 16,951 TCR beta sequences to specific HLA alleles. According to a later analysis, TCR association rates differed among HLA loci, with DRB1 alleles showing the most associated TCRs and HLA-C alleles showing the fewest. Because counts were too low, some 17 rarely observed V segments, including chromosome 9 orphons, were excluded from the earlier analysis of 587 of the donors. V-gene and J-gene trimming of TCR beta chains was associated with a missense DCLRE1C variant in a later genetic analysis, and the association was replicated in an independent cohort. Because HLA typing was unavailable for some donors at each locus, only the typed subset was used in association tests. Only TCR beta chains were sequenced in this cohort, and the absence of alpha or paired-chain data limited detectable features. According to a later analysis, parvovirus B19, influenza, CMV and Epstein-Barr virus appeared linked to several top co-occurrence clusters. For the cohort, immune exposure information was limited to CMV serostatus. In a later analysis, HLA-associated TCR beta chains were found to be more clonally expanded and to have lower generation probabilities than equally common non-associated chains. Presence/absence analyses assumed roughly uniform sequencing depth across donors, an assumption that may not hold. The study gave a list of 150 to 200 TCR beta chains associated with cytomegalovirus. Some IMGT-functional V segments, including TRBV6-2 and TRBV6-3, could not be distinguished by the 87-base-pair reads and were therefore excluded. A further reported finding was that TCR beta sequences accurately predicted the HLA-A and HLA-B alleles for most subjects in the first cohort.

The CDR3 measures 13 amino acids from cysteine to phenylalanine. The sequence is cut down to CDR3 DNA, 39 bases in frame from base 1. As encoded in the germline V gene (reference sequence), CDR1 is LNHDA while CDR2 is SQIVND. Library preparation was by the immunoSEQ multiplex PCR assay. For the multiplex PCR, a mixture combining 60 forward primers for TCR Vbeta segments and 13 reverse primers for TCR Jbeta segments was used. A multiplex PCR assay on genomic DNA amplified the CDR3 region of rearranged TCR beta genes. The Illumina HiSeq System was used to sequence the amplified TCR beta libraries as 87-base-pair reads. For the original study's pipeline: Across the 500 to 750 repertoires, a later analysis counted roughly 84 million unique TCR beta chains, some 11 million of which were shared by at least two donors. Raw reads were error-corrected and collapsed into unique sequences by a nearest-neighbor algorithm in which closely related sequences were merged to remove PCR and sequencing errors. CDR3 sequences were aligned to IMGT reference sequences to assign V, D and J gene segments. Each retained sequence needed at least a six-nucleotide match to both a V gene segment and a J gene segment. Rearrangements were called productive when the CDR3 lacked stop codons and stayed in frame with V and J; all others were non-productive. Following IMGT convention, CDR3 was defined as the stretch from the second conserved V-encoded cysteine up to the conserved J-encoded phenylalanine. The earlier analysis of about 620 of the donors excluded sequences that lacked an unambiguous match to a single V gene segment. An earlier analysis of a few hundred of the donors classified V segments as functional when productive rearrangements were above 56.7% and as segregating when the standard deviation between donors was above 5%. A statistical classification framework was built for diagnosing cytomegalovirus status from the catalog of TCR beta chain sequences. In a later analysis, V and J genes were assigned by comparing TCR nucleotide sequences against IMGT/GENE-DB human TR gene sequences. A later analysis assigned CDR3 sequences and most-parsimonious VDJ recombination scenarios with the TCRdist pipeline. In a later analysis, each TCR beta chain was defined by its CDR3 amino acid sequence together with its V-gene family, and reads lacking a unique V-gene family were excluded. In a later analysis, approximately 640 highly shared, low-generation-probability nucleotide sequences were removed to address suspected cross-contamination and a sequencing artifact. In a later analysis, a clonal expansion index was calculated for each public chain from normalized within-repertoire ranks of inferred template counts. A later analysis computed generation probabilities with a VDJ recombination model fitted to out-of-frame rearrangements, and checked the results against IGoR. In a later analysis, hypergeometric tests were used to score TCR-TCR, TCR-HLA and TCR-CMV co-occurrence, with a repertoire-size bias correction applied to TCR pairs. A later analysis estimated false discovery rates by permuting HLA or CMV assignments 20 times. In a later analysis, co-occurring TCRs were grouped using DBSCAN, with TCRdist sequence similarity added in when clustering inside HLA-allele-positive subsets. Repertoires with fewer than 30,000 or more than 120,000 public chains, plus five repertoires with anomalous nucleotide sharing, were excluded from co-occurrence clustering. In its TCRdb copy, this immuneACCESS table keeps in-frame sequences only and misses some clones. Where compared with another copy, unresolved V genes explain less than half of these, and the others have no known cause. V and J calls and clone size are as listed in that table; D and trimming were resolved from the DNA. Recorded for this sample are under 100,000 clones; around 79% of them occurred a single time. The ten largest clones take up about 2.3% of the sample.

In total, just over 650 healthy bone marrow donors made up the cohort. At the time of sampling, every cohort member was nominally healthy, though immune exposures that went unrecorded were likely present. The donor was CMV seronegative and belonged to the group of 352 seronegative cohort members. Every donor gave a peripheral blood sample, and the peripheral blood mononuclear cells from that sample were used for TCR beta sequencing. The Qiagen DNeasy Blood Extraction Kit was used to extract genomic DNA from the blood cell samples. This TCR came from a man aged 25 to 40 in good health and CMV-seronegative. The sample taken for sequencing was PBMCs. Recombination joined TRBV19 with TRBJ1-5; 7 of the junction bases match TRBD1. The DNA sequence is TGTGCCAGTAGTATTGGTCGTTGGGACAGCTTCTATTTT. This gives the protein CASSIGRWDSFYF.